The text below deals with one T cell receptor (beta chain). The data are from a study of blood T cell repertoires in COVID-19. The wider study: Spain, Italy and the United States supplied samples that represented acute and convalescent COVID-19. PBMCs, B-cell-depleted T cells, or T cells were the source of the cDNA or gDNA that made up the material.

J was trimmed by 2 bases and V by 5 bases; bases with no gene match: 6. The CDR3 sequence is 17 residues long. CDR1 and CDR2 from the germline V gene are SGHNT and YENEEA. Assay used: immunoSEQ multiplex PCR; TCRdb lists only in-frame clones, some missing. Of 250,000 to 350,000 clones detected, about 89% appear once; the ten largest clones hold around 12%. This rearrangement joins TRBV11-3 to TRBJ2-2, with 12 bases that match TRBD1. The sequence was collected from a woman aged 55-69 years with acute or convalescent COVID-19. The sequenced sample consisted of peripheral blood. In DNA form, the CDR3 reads TGTGCCAGCAGCGACCGGGACAGGGGGCTTAACACCGGGGAGCTGTTTTTT. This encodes CASSDRDRGLNTGELFF. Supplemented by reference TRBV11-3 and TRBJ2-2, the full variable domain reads EAGVVQSPRYKIIEKKQPVAFWCNPISGHNTLYWYLQNLGQGPELLIRYENEEAVDDSQLPKDRFSAERLKGVDSTLKIQPAELGDSAVYLCASSDRDRGLNTGELFFGEGSRLTVL.